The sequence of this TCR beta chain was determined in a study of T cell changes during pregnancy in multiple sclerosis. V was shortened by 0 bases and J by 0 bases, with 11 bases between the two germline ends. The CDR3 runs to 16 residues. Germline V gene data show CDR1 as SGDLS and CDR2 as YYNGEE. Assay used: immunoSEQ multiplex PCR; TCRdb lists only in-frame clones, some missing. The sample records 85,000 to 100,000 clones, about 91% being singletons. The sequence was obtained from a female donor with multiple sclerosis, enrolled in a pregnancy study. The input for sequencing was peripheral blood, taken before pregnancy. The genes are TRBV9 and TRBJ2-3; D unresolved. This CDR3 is CASSVGARPSTDTQYF. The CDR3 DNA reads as TGTGCCAGCAGCGTAGGTGCTAGACCTAGCACAGATACGCAGTATTTT.